This T cell receptor beta chain emerged from a study of shared clonotypes between healthy human individuals. Germline V gene sequence: CDR1 LNHDA, CDR2 SQIVND (reference sequence). V was clipped by 4 bases and J by 2 bases; unmatched bases: 13. CDR3 length: 17 residues. The protocol was immunoSEQ multiplex PCR, while the TCRdb copy is restricted to in-frame clones and leaves out a portion. Of approximately 500,000 clones in the sample, less than 96% are singletons; the top ten hold 0.05% to 0.07%. The rearrangement uses TRBV19 and TRBJ2-5; 7 nucleotides match TRBD2. The sequence came from a woman in her thirties in good health. The sequenced sample was naive CD4+ T cells sorted from blood. The subset was: CD45RA+ positively selected. CDR3 in DNA: TGTGCCAGTAGTACAGGGAGGGACCCGAATACTCAAGAGACCCAGTACTTC. Protein product: CASSTGRDPNTQETQYF.